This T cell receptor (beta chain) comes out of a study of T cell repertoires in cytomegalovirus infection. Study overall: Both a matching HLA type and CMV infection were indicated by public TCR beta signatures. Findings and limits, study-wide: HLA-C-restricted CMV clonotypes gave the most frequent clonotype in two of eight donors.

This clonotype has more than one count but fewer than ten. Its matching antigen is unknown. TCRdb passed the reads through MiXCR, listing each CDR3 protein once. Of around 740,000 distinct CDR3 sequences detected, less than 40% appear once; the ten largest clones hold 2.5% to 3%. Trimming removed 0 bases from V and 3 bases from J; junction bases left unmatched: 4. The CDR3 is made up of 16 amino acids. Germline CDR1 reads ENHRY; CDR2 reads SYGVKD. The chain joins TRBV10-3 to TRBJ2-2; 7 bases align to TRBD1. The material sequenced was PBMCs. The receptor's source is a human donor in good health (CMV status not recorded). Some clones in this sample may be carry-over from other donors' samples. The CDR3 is CAISESVGQYTGELFF. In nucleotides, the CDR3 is TGTGCCATCAGTGAGTCTGTGGGACAGTACACCGGGGAGCTGTTTTTT.